One and the same sample provided the 22 T cell receptor beta chains below, sequenced in a study of cytomegalovirus exposure and HLA in healthy donors. In the PCR, 60 Vbeta and 13 Jbeta primers were used. The data were produced by immunoSEQ multiplex PCR, yet TCRdb's version contains in-frame clones alone and is incomplete. This listing includes roughly 90,000 clones. Sequencing was carried out using PBMCs. The receptors shown here come from a man aged 50 to 60 in good health and CMV-seropositive.

The chain employs TRBV19 and TRBJ1-1; tentatively, D is TRBD1 (6 bases). The V end lost 0 bases, the J end lost 8 bases, and 13 bases lay between the germline ends. The CDR3 has 14 amino acids. Germline V CDR1 and CDR2: LNHDA, SQIVND (reference sequence). The CDR3 here is CASSIEGTWTEAFF. CDR3 DNA sequence: TGTGCCAGTAGTATAGAGGGGACATGGACAGAAGCTTTCTTT.

V usage is TRBV7-9 and J usage is TRBJ1-1, with TRBD1 as a possible D gene (5 bases). This CDR3 spans 14 amino acids. Germline V gene lookup returns CDR1 SEHNR and CDR2 FQNEAQ (reference sequence). V lost 2 bases to trimming and J lost 4 bases, with 11 bases between them. CDR3 coding DNA: TGTGCCAGCAGCTTAACGCAGGGAATCACTGAAGCTTTCTTT. It specifies CASSLTQGITEAFF.

The rearrangement links TRBV7-2 to TRBJ2-3; D uncertain. There are 12 residues in the CDR3. Per the germline V gene, CDR1 is SGHTA and CDR2 is FQGNSA. V lost 1 base, J lost 4 bases, and 3 bases lay in between. DNA for the CDR3: TGTGCCAGCAGCTTAGGGCCAGATACGCAGTATTTT. Its protein is CASSLGPDTQYF.

The chain carries TRBV5-1 and TRBJ2-1; perhaps TRBD2 as D (6 bases). With 7 bases removed from V and 8 bases from J, the gap between germline ends came to 19 bases. The CDR3 runs to 14 residues. From germline, CDR1 is SGHRS and CDR2 YFSETQ. The CDR3 DNA sequence: TGCGCCAGCCTTCCGGGCCCCGGGGAGGATGAGCAGTTCTTC. Residues: CASLPGPGEDEQFF.

This chain connects TRBV4-2 to TRBJ2-5, with 7 nucleotides matching TRBD2. CDR1 LGHNA and CDR2 YNFKEQ come from the germline V gene. There are 16 residues in the CDR3. The junction had 7 bases not matched to a gene; V was cut back by 1 base and J by 2 bases. The CDR3 loop is CASSQGSAGTQETQYF. The CDR3 coding sequence is TGTGCCAGCAGCCAAGGATCAGCGGGGACGCAAGAGACCCAGTACTTC.

The gene calls are TRBV19 and TRBJ2-1, with 7 bases aligning to TRBD2. The V segment lost 6 bases and the J segment 5 bases; nucleotides outside the gene matches: 4. The CDR3 spans 13 residues. Germline lookup yields CDR1 LNHDA and CDR2 SQIVND (reference sequence). The CDR3 coding sequence is TGTGCCAGTAGGGTAGCGGGCAACAATGAGCAGTTCTTC. Amino acid sequence: CASRVAGNNEQFF.

This rearrangement joins TRBV4-3 to TRBJ2-7, with D possibly being TRBD1 (6 bases). The ends were cut back, 4 bases at V and 4 bases at J, with 26 bases in the middle. Germline assignment: CDR1 LGHNA and CDR2 YSLEER. The CDR3 runs 18 residues. CDR3 residues: CASSRGGIGDTLGYEQYF. The CDR3 nucleotides read TGCGCCAGCAGCCGTGGTGGAATTGGGGACACCCTCGGGTACGAGCAGTACTTC.

The chain combines TRBV7-2 with TRBJ1-5; a possible D gene is TRBD1 (6 bases). This CDR3 has 15 amino acids. V was pared by 5 bases and J by 3 bases, with 14 bases between. CDR1 is SGHTA, CDR2 FQGNSA, per germline. CDR3 nucleotides: TGTGCCAGCAGCCCTCAGACAGGAATCAATCAGCCCCAGCATTTT. Translation gives CASSPQTGINQPQHF.

The chain couples TRBV6-5 to TRBJ1-2; D gene uncertain. The CDR3 extends over 12 amino acids. V lost 0 bases to trimming and J lost 6 bases, with 5 bases between them. Germline CDR1 is MNHEY and CDR2 is SVGAGI. The CDR3 nucleotides read TGTGCCAGCAGTTACTCCTTCGATGGCTACACCTTC. Translated: CASSYSFDGYTF.

Here the CDR3 reads CASSRQWSSYNEQFF. DNA for the CDR3: TGTGCCAGCAGCCGACAGTGGAGCTCCTACAATGAGCAGTTCTTC. The chain carries TRBV2 and TRBJ2-1; possible D gene TRBD1, 5 bases. V was shortened by 6 bases and J by 0 bases, with 12 bases between the two germline ends. CDR1 is SNHLY and CDR2 is FYNNEI in the germline V gene. The CDR3 sequence is 15 residues long.

The J gene is TRBJ2-7, the V gene TRBV5-1; 7 bases are shared with TRBD1. The CDR3 loop spans 13 amino acids. J was trimmed by 3 bases and V by 5 bases; bases with no gene match: 5. Germline CDR1 SGHRS, CDR2 YFSETQ. This chain's CDR3 is CASSRDRNYEQYF. The CDR3 nucleotides read TGCGCCAGCAGTAGGGACAGAAACTACGAGCAGTACTTC.

The chain carries TRBV2 and TRBJ1-1; TRBD1 might be the D (6 bases). This CDR3 has 15 amino acids. The V end lost 2 bases, the J end lost 3 bases, and 13 bases lay between the germline ends. Germline V CDR1 and CDR2: SNHLY, FYNNEI. CDR3 in DNA: TGTGCCAGCAGTGAACAGGGGAGTAGGGACACTGAAGCTTTCTTT. It yields the protein CASSEQGSRDTEAFF.

Note on this clone: In the same sample, other DNA sequences code for this CDR3. DNA for the CDR3: TGCAGCGGGGGAGGGTGGAACACTGAAGCTTTCTTT. Translating gives CSGGGWNTEAFF. The V gene is TRBV29-1, the J gene TRBJ1-1; no firm D call. Deletions cut 7 bases from V and 1 base from J, with 10 bases between. Germline CDR1 reads SQVTM; CDR2 reads ANQGSEA. CDR3 size: 12 residues.

V and J are TRBV30 and TRBJ1-5, with D tentatively TRBD1 (5 bases). CDR1 is GTSNPN and CDR2 is SVGIG in the germline V gene (reference sequence). CDR3 size: 12 residues. V was clipped by 5 bases and J by 7 bases, with 12 bases between them. The CDR3 spells CAWSMGGQPQHF. In DNA, the CDR3 is TGTGCCTGGTCAATGGGGGGACAGCCCCAGCATTTT.

The chain recombines TRBV4-3 with TRBJ2-1, with D perhaps matching TRBD2 (5 bases). Germline loops: CDR1 LGHNA, CDR2 YSLEER. The CDR3 is 13 residues long. Trimming cost V 4 bases and J 7 bases, with 11 bases left between them. The CDR3 DNA reads as TGCGCCAGCAGCCGCCTCGGGGTGAATGAGCAGTTCTTC. It encodes CASSRLGVNEQFF.

The CDR3 nucleotides read TGTGCCAGCAGCGAAAACCGGGAGACCCAGTACTTC. Residues: CASSENRETQYF. The chain links TRBV11-3 to TRBJ2-5; unclear D gene. CDR3 length: 12 residues. Trimming cost V 5 bases and J 5 bases, with 9 bases left between them. Germline V lookup: CDR1 SGHNT, CDR2 YENEEA.

The V call is TRBV18, the J call TRBJ1-1; D is perhaps TRBD1 (5 bases). The CDR3 is made up of 15 amino acids. The germline CDR1 and CDR2 sequences are KGHSH and LQKENI. The V end lost 5 bases, the J end lost 1 base, and 14 bases lay between the germline ends. The CDR3 reads CASSSIRDSNTEAFF. The DNA for the CDR3 is TGTGCCAGCTCAAGTATCAGGGATTCGAACACTGAAGCTTTCTTT.

The rearrangement joins TRBV19 to TRBJ1-1; D perhaps matches TRBD1 (6 bases). Germline V gives CDR1 LNHDA, CDR2 SQIVND (reference sequence). V was clipped by 6 bases and J by 2 bases, with 10 bases between them. The CDR3 has 13 amino acids. The CDR3 DNA follows: TGTGCCAGTAGCAGGACAGTCAACACTGAAGCTTTCTTT. Translated: CASSRTVNTEAFF. The variable domain in full, with the rest retrieved from reference TRBV19 and TRBJ1-1, is DGGITQSPKYLFRKEGQNVTLSCEQNLNHDAMYWYRQDPGQGLRLIYYSQIVNDFQKGDIAEGYSVSREKKESFPLTVTSAQKNPTAFYLCASSRTVNTEAFFGQGTRLTVV.

The rearrangement joins TRBV9 to TRBJ1-5, with 9 bases identical to TRBD1. Trimming cost V 3 bases and J 5 bases; bases outside gene matches: 0. Germline CDR1 reads SGDLS; CDR2 reads YYNGEE. CDR3 length: 13 amino acids. The CDR3 sequence: CASSGTGDQPQHF. The CDR3 coding sequence is TGTGCCAGCAGCGGGACAGGGGATCAGCCCCAGCATTTT.

The V gene is TRBV27, the J gene TRBJ1-3; 7 bases are shared with TRBD1. Germline values: CDR1 MNHEY, CDR2 SMNVEV (reference sequence). This CDR3 contains 18 residues. V dropped 6 bases and J dropped 0; count of bases not matched to a gene: 14. In DNA form, the CDR3 reads TGTGCCAGCAGCCCTCTTCTAGGGGGCTGGGGCTCTGGAAACACCATATATTTT. Translating gives CASSPLLGGWGSGNTIYF.

The chain employs TRBV5-1 and TRBJ2-7, with 9 bases identical to TRBD1. The CDR3 has 14 residues. V trimming: 4 bases; J trimming: 5 bases; junction bases outside the gene matches: 7. Per germline, CDR1 SGHRS and CDR2 YFSETQ. In DNA form, the CDR3 reads TGCGCCAGCAGCCGGGACAGGGTTCGGAACGAGCAGTACTTC. Translating gives CASSRDRVRNEQYF.

The chain couples TRBV5-1 to TRBJ2-2, with 10 positions matching TRBD1. The V gene's germline CDR1 is SGHRS and CDR2 YFSETQ. The junction had 11 bases not matched to a gene; V was cut back by 6 bases and J by 6 bases. The CDR3 is made up of 16 amino acids. Here the CDR3 DNA reads TGCGCCAGCATAGGCCCAGGGACAGGGGTGTCCGGGGAGCTGTTTTTT. As protein: CASIGPGTGVSGELFF.